This T cell receptor beta chain was identified during a study of blood T cell repertoires in COVID-19. Study background: Sample material is recorded as cDNA or gDNA derived from T cells, B-cell-depleted T cells, or PBMCs.

Germline V gene lookup returns CDR1 MNHEY and CDR2 SMNVEV (reference sequence). CDR3 length: 15 amino acids. The J segment lost 6 bases and the V segment lost 3 bases, leaving 4 bases of the junction unmatched. Per the original data handling: Amplified reference gene primers provided the basis for estimating nucleated cell counts. Generated by immunoSEQ multiplex PCR, the TCRdb table keeps only in-frame clones and is missing some. V and J calls and clone size follow that table, whereas D and trimming were derived from the DNA. The sample consists of 470,000 or so clones, about 90% of them appearing once.

Input material: PBMCs or T cells enriched from blood (not recorded which). The rearrangement links TRBV27 to TRBJ1-6, with 8 nucleotides matching TRBD1. The TCR sequence derives from a woman aged 18-29 years with acute COVID-19. CDR3 region: CASSFYGQGNSPLHF. In DNA, the CDR3 is TGTGCCAGCAGTTTCTACGGACAGGGTAATTCACCCCTCCACTTT.